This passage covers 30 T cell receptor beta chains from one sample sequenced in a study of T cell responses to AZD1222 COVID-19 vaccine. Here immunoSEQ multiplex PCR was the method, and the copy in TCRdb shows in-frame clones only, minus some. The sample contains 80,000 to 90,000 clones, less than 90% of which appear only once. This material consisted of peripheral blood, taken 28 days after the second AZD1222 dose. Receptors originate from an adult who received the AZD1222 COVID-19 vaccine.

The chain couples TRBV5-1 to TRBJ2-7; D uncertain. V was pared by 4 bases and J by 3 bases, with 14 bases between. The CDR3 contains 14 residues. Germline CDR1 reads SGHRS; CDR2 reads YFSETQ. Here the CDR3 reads CASSPQGKGYEQYF. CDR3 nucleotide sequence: TGCGCCAGCAGCCCACAAGGGAAGGGCTACGAGCAGTACTTC. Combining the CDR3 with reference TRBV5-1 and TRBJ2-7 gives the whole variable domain KAGVTQTPRYLIKTRGQQVTLSCSPISGHRSVSWYQQTPGQGLQFLFEYFSETQRNKGNFPGRFSGRQFSNSRSEMNVSTLELGDSALYLCASSPQGKGYEQYFGPGTRLTVT.

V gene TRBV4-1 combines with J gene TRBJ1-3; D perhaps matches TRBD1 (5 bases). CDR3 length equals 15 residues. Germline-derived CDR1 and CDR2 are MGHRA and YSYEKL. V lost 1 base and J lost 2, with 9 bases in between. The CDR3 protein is CASSQGGQTGNTIYF. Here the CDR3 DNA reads TGCGCCAGCAGCCAAGGCGGACAAACTGGAAACACCATATATTTT.

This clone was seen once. CDR3 DNA sequence: TGTGCCAGCACTCATTCCCTGGGGACCCAGTACTTC. It specifies CASTHSLGTQYF. This chain links TRBV6-5 with TRBJ2-5; D not resolved. The ends were cut back, 7 bases at V and 7 bases at J, with 13 bases in the middle. CDR1 is MNHEY and CDR2 is SVGAGI in the germline V gene. The CDR3 contains 12 residues.

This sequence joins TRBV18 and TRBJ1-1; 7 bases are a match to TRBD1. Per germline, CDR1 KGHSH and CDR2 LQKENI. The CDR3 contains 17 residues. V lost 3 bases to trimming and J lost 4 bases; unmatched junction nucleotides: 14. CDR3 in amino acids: CASSPSPRGHRSTEAFF. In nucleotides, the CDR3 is TGTGCCAGCTCACCCTCGCCAAGGGGGCATCGGAGCACTGAAGCTTTCTTT.

CDR3 in DNA: TGTGCCTCTGACCGGGGGCAAGCCTACAATGAGCAGTTCTTC. It specifies CASDRGQAYNEQFF. The V gene is TRBV19, the J gene TRBJ2-1; D might be TRBD1 or TRBD2, each matching 6 bases. Germline V gene data show CDR1 as LNHDA and CDR2 as SQIVND (reference sequence). Deletions cut 11 bases from V and 2 bases from J, with 16 bases between. This CDR3 has 14 amino acids. Full variable domain (remainder filled in from reference TRBV19 and TRBJ2-1): DGGITQSPKYLFRKEGQNVTLSCEQNLNHDAMYWYRQDPGQGLRLIYYSQIVNDFQKGDIAEGYSVSREKKESFPLTVTSAQKNPTAFYLCASDRGQAYNEQFFGPGTRLTVL.

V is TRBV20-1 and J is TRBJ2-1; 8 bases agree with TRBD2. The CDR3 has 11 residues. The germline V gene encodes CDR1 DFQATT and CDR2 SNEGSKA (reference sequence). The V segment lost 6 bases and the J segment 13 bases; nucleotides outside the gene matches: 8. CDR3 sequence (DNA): TGCAGTGCGGGAGGGACTAGTGAACAGTTCTTC. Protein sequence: CSAGGTSEQFF.

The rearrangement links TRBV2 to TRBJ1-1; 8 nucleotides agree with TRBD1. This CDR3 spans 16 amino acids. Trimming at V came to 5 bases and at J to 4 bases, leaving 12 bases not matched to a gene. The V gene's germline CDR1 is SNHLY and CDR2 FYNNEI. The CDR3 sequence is CASSPRDRWSGTEAFF. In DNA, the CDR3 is TGTGCCAGCAGTCCACGGGACAGGTGGTCAGGCACTGAAGCTTTCTTT.

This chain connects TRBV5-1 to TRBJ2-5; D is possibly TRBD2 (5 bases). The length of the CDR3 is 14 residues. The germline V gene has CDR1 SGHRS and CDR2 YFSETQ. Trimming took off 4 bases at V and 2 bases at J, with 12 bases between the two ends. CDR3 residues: CASSPDGNQETQYF. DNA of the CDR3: TGCGCCAGCAGCCCGGACGGGAATCAAGAGACCCAGTACTTC. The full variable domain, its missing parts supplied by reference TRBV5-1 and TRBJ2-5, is KAGVTQTPRYLIKTRGQQVTLSCSPISGHRSVSWYQQTPGQGLQFLFEYFSETQRNKGNFPGRFSGRQFSNSRSEMNVSTLELGDSALYLCASSPDGNQETQYFGPGTRLLVL.

As DNA, the CDR3 is TGTGCCAGCAGCCAAGATCAGAGGAACACTGAAGCTTTCTTT. Its protein is CASSQDQRNTEAFF. The chain combines TRBV3-1 (or the pseudogene TRBV3-2) with TRBJ1-1; D is unclear. CDR3 length: 14 amino acids. V was cut by 0 bases and J by 1 base, with 6 bases left in between. Germline V gene lookup returns CDR1 LGHDT and CDR2 YNNKEL (reference sequence).

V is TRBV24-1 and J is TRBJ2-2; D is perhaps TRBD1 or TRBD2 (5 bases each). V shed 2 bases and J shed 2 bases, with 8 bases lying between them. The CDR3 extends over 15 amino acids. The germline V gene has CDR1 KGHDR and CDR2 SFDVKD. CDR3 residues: CATSDSGTNTGELFF. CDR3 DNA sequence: TGTGCCACCAGTGATTCCGGGACCAACACCGGGGAGCTGTTTTTT.

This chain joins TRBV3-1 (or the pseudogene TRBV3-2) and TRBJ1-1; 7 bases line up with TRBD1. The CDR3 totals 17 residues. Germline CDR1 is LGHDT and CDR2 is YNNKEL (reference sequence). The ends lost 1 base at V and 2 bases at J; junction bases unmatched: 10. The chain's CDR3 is CASSQVLWDRRNTEAFF. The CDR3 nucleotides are TGTGCCAGCAGCCAAGTTCTATGGGACAGAAGAAACACTGAAGCTTTCTTT.

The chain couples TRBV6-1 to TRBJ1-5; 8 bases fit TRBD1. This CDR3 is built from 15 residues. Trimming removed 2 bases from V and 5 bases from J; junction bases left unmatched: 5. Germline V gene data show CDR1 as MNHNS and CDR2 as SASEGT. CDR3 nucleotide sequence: TGTGCCAGCAGTGAAAGACAGGGGTCTCATCAGCCCCAGCATTTT. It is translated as CASSERQGSHQPQHF.

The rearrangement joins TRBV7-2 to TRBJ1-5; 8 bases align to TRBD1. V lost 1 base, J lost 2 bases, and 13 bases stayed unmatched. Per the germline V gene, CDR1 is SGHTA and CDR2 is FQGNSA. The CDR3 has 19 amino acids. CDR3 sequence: CASSLVGTGLPRGNQPQHF. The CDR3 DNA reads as TGTGCCAGCAGCTTAGTAGGGACAGGCCTTCCTAGGGGCAATCAGCCCCAGCATTTT.

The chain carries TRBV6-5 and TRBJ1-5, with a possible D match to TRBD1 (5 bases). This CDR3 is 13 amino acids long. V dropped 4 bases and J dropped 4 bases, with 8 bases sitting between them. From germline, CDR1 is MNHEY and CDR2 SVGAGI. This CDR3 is CASSSAGNQPQHF. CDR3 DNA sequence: TGTGCCAGCAGTTCGGCAGGGAATCAGCCCCAGCATTTT.

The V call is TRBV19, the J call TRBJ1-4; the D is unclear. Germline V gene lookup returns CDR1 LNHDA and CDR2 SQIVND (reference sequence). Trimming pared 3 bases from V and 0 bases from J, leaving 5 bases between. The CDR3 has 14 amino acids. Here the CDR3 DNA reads TGTGCCAGTAGTATCCGCGCAACTAATGAAAAACTGTTTTTT. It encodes CASSIRATNEKLFF.

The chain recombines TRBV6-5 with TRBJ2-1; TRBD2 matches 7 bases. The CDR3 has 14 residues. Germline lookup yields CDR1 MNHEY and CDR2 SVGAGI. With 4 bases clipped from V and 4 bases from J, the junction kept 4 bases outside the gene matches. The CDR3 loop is CASSWTRGYNEQFF. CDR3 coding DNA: TGTGCCAGCAGTTGGACTAGGGGTTACAATGAGCAGTTCTTC.

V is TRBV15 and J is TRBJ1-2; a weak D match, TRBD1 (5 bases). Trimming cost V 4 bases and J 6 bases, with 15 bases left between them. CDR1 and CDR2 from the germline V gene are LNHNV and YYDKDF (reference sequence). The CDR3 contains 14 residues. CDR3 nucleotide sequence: TGTGCCACCAGCAATTCAAGGGGAGGGGATGGCTACACCTTC. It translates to CATSNSRGGDGYTF.

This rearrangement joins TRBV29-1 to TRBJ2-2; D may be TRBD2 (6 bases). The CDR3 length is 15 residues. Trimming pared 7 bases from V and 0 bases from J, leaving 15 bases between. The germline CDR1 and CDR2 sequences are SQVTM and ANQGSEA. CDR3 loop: CSAHGRGSNTGELFF. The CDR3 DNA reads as TGCAGCGCCCATGGGCGGGGATCGAACACCGGGGAGCTGTTTTTT.

In DNA form, the CDR3 reads TGTGCCAGCAGCTTACTGCAAGGGACAGATAACTATGGCTACACCTTC. Translating gives CASSLLQGTDNYGYTF. This sequence joins TRBV7-9 and TRBJ1-2; 7 bases are shared with TRBD1. This CDR3 is built from 16 residues. The V segment lost 2 bases and the J segment 1 base; nucleotides outside the gene matches: 7. Germline CDR1 and CDR2: SEHNR and FQNEAQ (reference sequence).

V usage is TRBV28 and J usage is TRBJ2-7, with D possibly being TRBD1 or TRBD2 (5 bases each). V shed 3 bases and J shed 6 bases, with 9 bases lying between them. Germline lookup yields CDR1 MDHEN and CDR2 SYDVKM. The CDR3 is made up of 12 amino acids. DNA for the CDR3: TGTGCCAGCAGTTTTCCGGGACGCGAGCAGTACTTC. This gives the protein CASSFPGREQYF.

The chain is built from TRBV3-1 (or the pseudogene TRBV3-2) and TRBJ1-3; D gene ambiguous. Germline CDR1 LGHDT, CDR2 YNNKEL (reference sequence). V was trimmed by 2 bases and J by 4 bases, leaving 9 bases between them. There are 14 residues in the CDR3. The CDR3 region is CASSQTYAGNTIYF. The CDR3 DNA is TGTGCCAGCAGCCAAACCTACGCAGGAAACACCATATATTTT.

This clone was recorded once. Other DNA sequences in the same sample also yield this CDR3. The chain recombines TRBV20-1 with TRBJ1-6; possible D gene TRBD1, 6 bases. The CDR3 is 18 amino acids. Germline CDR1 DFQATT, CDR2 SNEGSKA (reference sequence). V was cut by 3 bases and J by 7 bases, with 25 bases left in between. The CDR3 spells CSASPRGRGSTGNSPLHF. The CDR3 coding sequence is TGCAGTGCTAGTCCCCGGGGCAGGGGAAGTACGGGAAATTCACCCCTCCACTTT.

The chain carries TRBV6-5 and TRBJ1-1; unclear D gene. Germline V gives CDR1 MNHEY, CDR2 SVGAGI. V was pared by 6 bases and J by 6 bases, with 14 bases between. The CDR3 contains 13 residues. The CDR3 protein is CASRISSLSEAFF. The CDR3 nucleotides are TGTGCCAGCAGGATAAGCTCCCTTTCTGAAGCTTTCTTT.

Here the CDR3 reads CASSEQSVDAYEQYF. Written as DNA, the CDR3 is TGTGCCAGCAGTGAACAAAGCGTGGATGCCTACGAGCAGTACTTC. This chain uses TRBV6-1 with TRBJ2-7; no clear D. Germline V gene lookup returns CDR1 MNHNS and CDR2 SASEGT. Trimming removed 2 bases at V and 2 bases at J, with 13 bases between. The CDR3 is 15 residues long.

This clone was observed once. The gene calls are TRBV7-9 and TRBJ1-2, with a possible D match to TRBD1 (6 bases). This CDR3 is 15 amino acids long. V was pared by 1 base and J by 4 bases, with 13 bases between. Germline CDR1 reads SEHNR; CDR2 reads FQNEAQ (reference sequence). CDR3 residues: CASSLEGPRGYGYTF. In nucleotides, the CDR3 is TGTGCCAGCAGCTTAGAAGGGCCCAGGGGCTATGGCTACACCTTC.

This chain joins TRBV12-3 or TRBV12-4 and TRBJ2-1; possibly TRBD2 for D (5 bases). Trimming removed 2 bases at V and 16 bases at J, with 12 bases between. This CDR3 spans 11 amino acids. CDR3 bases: TGTGCCAGCAGTTTAAGAGGGTTTGGATTCTTC. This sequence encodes CASSLRGFGFF.

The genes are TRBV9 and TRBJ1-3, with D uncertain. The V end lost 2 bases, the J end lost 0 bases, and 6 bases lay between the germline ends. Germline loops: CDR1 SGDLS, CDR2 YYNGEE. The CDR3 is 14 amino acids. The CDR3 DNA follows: TGTGCCAGCAGCGTCACGAGCTCTGGAAACACCATATATTTT. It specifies CASSVTSSGNTIYF.

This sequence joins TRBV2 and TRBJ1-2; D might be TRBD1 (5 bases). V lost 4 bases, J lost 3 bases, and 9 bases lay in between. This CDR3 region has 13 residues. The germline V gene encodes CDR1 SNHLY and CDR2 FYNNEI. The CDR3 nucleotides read TGTGCCAGCAGTGGACAGATTTACTATGGCTACACCTTC. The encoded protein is CASSGQIYYGYTF.

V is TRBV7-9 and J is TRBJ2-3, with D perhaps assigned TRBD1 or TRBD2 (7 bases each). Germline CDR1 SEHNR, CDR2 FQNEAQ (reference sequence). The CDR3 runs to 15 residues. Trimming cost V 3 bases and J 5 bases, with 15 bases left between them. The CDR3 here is CASSLQGGAQDTQYF. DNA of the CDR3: TGTGCCAGCAGCTTGCAGGGGGGGGCACAAGATACGCAGTATTTT.

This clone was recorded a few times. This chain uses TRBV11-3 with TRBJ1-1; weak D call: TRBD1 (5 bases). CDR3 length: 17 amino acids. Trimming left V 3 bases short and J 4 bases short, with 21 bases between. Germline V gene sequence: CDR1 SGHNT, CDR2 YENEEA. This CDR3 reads CASSFFSPGTLSTEAFF. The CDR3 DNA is TGTGCCAGCAGCTTTTTTTCCCCCGGGACGCTGAGCACTGAAGCTTTCTTT. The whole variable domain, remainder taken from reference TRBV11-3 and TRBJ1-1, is EAGVVQSPRYKIIEKKQPVAFWCNPISGHNTLYWYLQNLGQGPELLIRYENEEAVDDSQLPKDRFSAERLKGVDSTLKIQPAELGDSAVYLCASSFFSPGTLSTEAFFGQGTRLTVV.